This TCR beta chain came from a study of human T cells and chemical hapten exposure. About the study: All patients underwent weekly scalp dosing with diphenylcyclopropenone for the full roughly 25-week study.

General observations from the study: Because they had alopecia, donors may respond immunologically unlike healthy people. TCRs whose frequency exceeded 1 in 1000 remained the same following DPC sensitization.

Many counts were recorded for this clonotype. Its cognate antigen is unknown. Time point reported: patch test 2, 6 weeks after DPC sensitization. Treatment noted: therapeutic diphenylcyclopropenone sensitization with weekly scalp DPC. Donors, patients with alopecia ranging from 18 to 70 years old and judged suitable for DPC, provided samples. TCRdb reanalysed the RACE reads using MiXCR and keeps one entry per CDR3 protein. This table has about 96,000 distinct CDR3 sequences, 9.3% appearing once. Sample: whole blood, taken in connection with sensitization to the hapten diphenylcyclopropenone (DPC). The receptor's source is a woman between 40 and 50 years old with alopecia areata. Some clones in this sample may be carry-over from other donors' samples.

CDR3 in DNA: TGTGCCAGCAGTCGGACTAGCGGGGTCTGGGATGAGCAGTTCTTC. Residues: CASSRTSGVWDEQFF. J is TRBJ2-1 and V is TRBV6-2 or TRBV6-3; 12 nucleotides match TRBD2. The CDR3 consists of 15 residues. Germline CDR1 MNHEY, CDR2 SVGEGT. V trimming: 5 bases; J trimming: 8 bases; junction bases outside the gene matches: 7.